This is a list of T cell receptor beta chains from one sample in a study of identical twins. TCRdb processed the 5' RACE reads anew with MiXCR; each CDR3 protein has one entry. The sample lists 750,000 to 950,000 distinct CDR3 sequences, more than 9% occurring once. This sample also belongs to another study, concerning yellow fever vaccine responses in identical twins.

Sequenced input: PBMCs. The receptors here all came from a woman in her late teens or twenties in good health. The CDR3 runs from the conserved cysteine through the conserved F or W. D genes are given only for firm matches. A row's size may be missing; if present it is once, few, many or a size class.

>many|TRBD1|TRBV12-3/TRBV12-4|TRBJ1-3
TGTGCCAGCAGCCCCCGGACAGGGGGCGGTGGAAACACCATATATTTT
CASSPRTGGGGNTIYF
>many|-|TRBV12-3/TRBV12-4|TRBJ2-2
TGTGCCAGCAGTTGGGGTAGAGTGAAGACCGGGGAGCTGTTTTTT
CASSWGRVKTGELFF
>many|-|TRBV24-1|TRBJ2-5
TGTGCCACCAGTGTGTTGGGTCAGGGGCCGGAAGAGACCCAGTACTTC
CATSVLGQGPEETQYF
>-|-|TRBV10-3|TRBJ2-7
TGTGCCATCAGTGAGTCCGGGGGAGCGGAGTACTTC
CAISESGGAEYF
>few|TRBD1|TRBV5-1|TRBJ2-1
TGCGCCAGCACCAAAGGACAGGGCTCCTACAATGAGCAGTTCTTC
CASTKGQGSYNEQFF
>few|-|TRBV28|TRBJ2-7
TGTGCCAGCAGTTTATCGTCTACCGCCTACGAGCAGTACTTC
CASSLSSTAYEQYF
>-|TRBD2|TRBV5-1|TRBJ2-3
TGCGCCAGCAGCCCGGGACTAGCGGTGACATTTAGCACAGATACGCAGTATTTT
CASSPGLAVTFSTDTQYF
>-|-|TRBV12-3/TRBV12-4|TRBJ1-1
TGTGCCAGCAGTTTCAATCAAATAGGGGAAGCTTTCTTT
CASSFNQIGEAFF
>few|-|TRBV19|TRBJ1-5
TGTGCCAGTAGTCCGGGGGCAGGTTATCAGCCCCAGCATTTT
CASSPGAGYQPQHF
>few|TRBD2|TRBV11-1|TRBJ2-1
TGTGCCAGCAGCTTATTCTCCCTGTATAGCGGGACCGACAATGAGCAGTTCTTC
CASSLFSLYSGTDNEQFF
>-|-|TRBV5-1|TRBJ2-3
TGCGCCAGCAGGCAGATAAGCACAGATACGCAGTATTTT
CASRQISTDTQYF
>few|-|TRBV10-3|TRBJ1-6
TGTGCCATCAGTCATTTGAGCGCAGAATCACCCCTCCACTTT
CAISHLSAESPLHF